A selection of T cell receptor beta chains follows, all from one sample in a study of OX40 agonist ivuxolimab in advanced cancers. Sequencing used immunoSEQ multiplex PCR; TCRdb keeps in-frame clones, though not all of them. Altogether about 100,000 clones are present, around 91% being singletons, with the ten largest covering around 0.16%. The starting material was CD4+ or CD8+ T cells sorted from blood, obtained in a trial of the OX40 agonist ivuxolimab. Source of these receptors: an adult with an advanced solid tumor such as melanoma, head and neck, liver or kidney cancer. Each CDR3 is given with its conserved first and last residue. The D gene is left open where the match is weak. Not every row has a clone size; where given, it reads once, few, many or a size class.

d_call j_call clone_size v_call cdr3_aa cdr3_nt
TRBD1 TRBJ2-1 - TRBV7-3 CASSLGQGGGQGEQFF TGTGCCAGCAGCTTAGGTCAAGGGGGCGGTCAGGGTGAGCAGTTCTTC
- TRBJ2-5 - TRBV9 CASSVKDSRWETQYF TGTGCCAGCAGCGTAAAGGACAGCCGATGGGAGACCCAGTACTTC
- TRBJ2-7 once TRBV7-9 CASSLGPGVVAQYF TGTGCCAGCAGCTTAGGCCCAGGAGTAGTTGCGCAGTACTTC
- TRBJ1-2 - TRBV6-5 CASFGTDYGYTF TGTGCCAGCTTCGGAACAGACTATGGCTACACCTTC
TRBD1 TRBJ2-1 - TRBV6-1 CASSVRQGWSEQFF TGTGCCAGCAGTGTCCGACAGGGGTGGTCTGAGCAGTTCTTC
TRBD1 TRBJ2-1 - TRBV5-1 CASSETGNNEQFF TGCGCCAGCAGTGAGACAGGGAACAATGAGCAGTTCTTC
- TRBJ2-3 - TRBV5-1 CASSLAVVGSQYF TGCGCCAGCAGCTTGGCCGTGGTTGGATCGCAGTATTTT
- TRBJ1-5 - TRBV19 CASSPPPTENQPQHF TGTGCCAGTAGTCCTCCCCCGACAGAGAATCAGCCCCAGCATTTT
TRBD1 TRBJ1-4 - TRBV7-9 CASSLAGQGVEKLFF TGTGCCAGCAGCTTGGCTGGACAGGGAGTTGAAAAACTGTTTTTT
- TRBJ1-6 - TRBV6-1 CASRSSYNSPLHF TGTGCCAGCCGAAGCTCCTATAATTCACCCCTCCACTTT
TRBD1 TRBJ2-3 - TRBV5-4 CASSRNRGRGDTQYF TGTGCCAGCAGCAGGAACAGGGGGCGGGGTGATACGCAGTATTTT
- TRBJ1-1 few TRBV7-9 CASSLEGGTEAFF TGTGCCAGCAGCTTAGAAGGGGGAACTGAAGCTTTCTTT
TRBD2 TRBJ2-3 - TRBV7-3 CASSPDGWRGGRADTQYF TGTGCCAGCAGCCCTGATGGGTGGCGGGGGGGGCGGGCAGATACGCAGTATTTT
- TRBJ1-5 - TRBV29-1 CSVEDPGQPQHF TGCAGCGTTGAAGATCCAGGTCAGCCCCAGCATTTT
TRBD2 TRBJ2-7 - TRBV11-2 CASSLDRTSAYEQYF TGTGCCAGCAGCTTAGATCGGACTAGCGCGTACGAGCAGTACTTC
- TRBJ2-7 - TRBV5-1 CASTRTGLNRYEQYF TGCGCCAGCACCCGCACCGGACTGAACCGCTACGAGCAGTACTTC
TRBD2 TRBJ2-1 - TRBV5-4 CASSLSAGGYNEQFF TGTGCCAGCAGCTTGTCAGCGGGGGGATACAATGAGCAGTTCTTC
- TRBJ1-1 - TRBV15 CATSRPRGRVNTEAFF TGTGCCACCAGCAGACCCCGCGGCAGGGTGAACACTGAAGCTTTCTTT
- TRBJ1-3 - TRBV7-2 CASSLGGAGNTIYF TGTGCCAGCAGCCTCGGGGGAGCTGGAAACACCATATATTTT
- TRBJ2-2 - TRBV18 CASSPLGTNTGELFF TGTGCCAGCTCGCCCTTGGGGACGAACACCGGGGAGCTGTTTTTT
- TRBJ1-6 - TRBV9 CASGGASWDSPLHF TGTGCCAGCGGCGGGGCTTCCTGGGATTCACCCCTCCACTTT
- TRBJ1-1 - TRBV7-8 CASSPPSSTEAFF TGTGCCAGCAGCCCTCCGAGTTCCACTGAAGCTTTCTTT
- TRBJ2-2 - TRBV2 CASSEVHSPTGELFF TGTGCCAGCAGTGAAGTCCACTCCCCCACCGGGGAGCTGTTTTTT
- TRBJ2-7 - TRBV19 CASSRVVAKDYEQYF TGTGCCAGTAGTCGCGTGGTAGCCAAAGACTACGAGCAGTACTTC
TRBD1 TRBJ1-1 - TRBV5-1 CASSSGLQGAAEAFF TGCGCCAGCAGCTCCGGACTACAGGGGGCAGCTGAAGCTTTCTTT
TRBD1 TRBJ1-2 - TRBV19 CASNLIDRDYGYTF TGTGCCAGTAATCTGATTGACAGGGACTATGGCTACACCTTC
- TRBJ2-7 - TRBV11-2 CASSSVREQYF TGTGCCAGCAGCTCGGTCCGCGAGCAGTACTTC
- TRBJ1-5 - TRBV30 CAWRGRGGAGNQPQHF TGTGCCTGGAGGGGTAGGGGGGGCGCCGGCAATCAGCCCCAGCATTTT
TRBD2 TRBJ2-7 - TRBV15 CATGRLAGAYEQYF TGTGCCACCGGCAGACTAGCGGGGGCCTACGAGCAGTACTTC
- TRBJ1-6 once TRBV11-2 CASSLESRSPLHF TGTGCCAGCAGCTTAGAGTCCCGTTCACCCCTCCACTTT
- TRBJ1-5 - TRBV10-3 CASQLGGGQPQHF TGTGCCTCGCAACTAGGAGGGGGTCAGCCCCAGCATTTT
- TRBJ2-6 - TRBV7-3 CASSPGASGANVLTF TGTGCCAGCAGCCCAGGGGCCTCTGGGGCCAACGTCCTGACTTTC
TRBD2 TRBJ2-7 - TRBV2 CASSWSGGSSYEQYF TGTGCCAGCAGCTGGAGCGGGGGAAGCTCCTACGAGCAGTACTTC
TRBD2 TRBJ2-3 - TRBV7-6 CASSPTGAGGTDTQYF TGTGCCAGCAGCCCTACCGGAGCGGGGGGAACAGATACGCAGTATTTT
- TRBJ1-4 - TRBV15 CATSRAGGYDEKLFF TGTGCCACCAGCAGAGCGGGGGGATATGATGAAAAACTGTTTTTT
- TRBJ2-7 - TRBV29-1 CSVDSVGLGEQYF TGCAGCGTTGATAGCGTCGGGTTAGGCGAGCAGTACTTC
TRBD1 TRBJ2-7 - TRBV11-2 CASSGGQGTKQYF TGTGCCAGCAGCGGGGGACAGGGGACGAAGCAGTACTTC
- TRBJ1-3 - TRBV11-2 CASSVAQTIYF TGTGCCAGCAGCGTGGCCCAGACCATATATTTT
- TRBJ2-7 - TRBV5-1 CASSEGDFTYEQYF TGCGCCAGCAGTGAGGGGGATTTCACGTACGAGCAGTACTTC
TRBD1 TRBJ2-7 - TRBV4-1 CASSIGQGGSYEQYF TGCGCCAGCAGCATTGGACAGGGGGGGTCCTACGAGCAGTACTTC
- TRBJ2-1 few TRBV5-4 CASRPQRIGPYNEQFF TGTGCCAGCAGACCACAGAGGATCGGACCTTACAATGAGCAGTTCTTC
TRBD1 TRBJ1-2 - TRBV7-9 CASSRPGQGYGYTF TGTGCCAGCAGCCGGCCGGGACAGGGCTATGGCTACACCTTC
- TRBJ2-6 - TRBV7-3 CASSLSSGANVLTF TGTGCCAGCAGCTTAAGCTCTGGGGCCAACGTCCTGACTTTC
- TRBJ2-5 - TRBV15 CATSRSPDKQETQYF TGTGCCACCAGCAGGTCTCCGGACAAGCAAGAGACCCAGTACTTC